This T cell receptor beta chain was recorded in a study of T cell repertoires in aging, cancer and after chemotherapy. About the research overall: Paired samples before and after chemotherapy came from glioblastoma patients receiving temozolomide-based therapy. Findings of the study overall: Age-matched healthy donors had significantly more diverse, less clonal blood TCR repertoires than untreated cancer patients.

Amplification of TCR beta used genomic DNA extracted from peripheral blood. TRB rearrangements spanning V, D and J were amplified using mixed TRB-A/B primers. TCRdb processed the multiplex PCR reads anew with MiXCR; each CDR3 protein has one entry. The table shows roughly 3,100 distinct CDR3 sequences, with around 28% occurring only once. Note on this clonotype: Its antigen is not known.

The clonotype originates from a human donor with a solid tumor. The source material was blood.

CDR3 sequence: CSARPSGTANTGELFF. The CDR3 nucleotides read TGCAGTGCTCGCCCCTCCGGGACGGCAAACACCGGGGAGCTGTTTTTT. This chain connects TRBV20-1 to TRBJ2-2; D is tentatively TRBD1 or TRBD2 (5 bases each). The CDR3 runs 16 residues. With 5 bases removed from V and 2 bases from J, the gap between germline ends came to 18 bases. Germline values: CDR1 DFQATT, CDR2 SNEGSKA (reference sequence).